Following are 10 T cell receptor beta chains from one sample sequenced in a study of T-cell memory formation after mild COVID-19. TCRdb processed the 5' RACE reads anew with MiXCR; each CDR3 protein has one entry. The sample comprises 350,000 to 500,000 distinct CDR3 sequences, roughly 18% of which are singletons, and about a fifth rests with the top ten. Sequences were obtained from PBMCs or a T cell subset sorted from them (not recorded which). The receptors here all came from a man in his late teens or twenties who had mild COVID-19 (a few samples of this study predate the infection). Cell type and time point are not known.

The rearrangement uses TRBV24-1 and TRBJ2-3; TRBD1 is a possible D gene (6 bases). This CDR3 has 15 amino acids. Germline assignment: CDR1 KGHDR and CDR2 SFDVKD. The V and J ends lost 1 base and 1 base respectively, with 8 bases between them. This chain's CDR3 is CATSDLEGGTDTQYF. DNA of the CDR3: TGTGCCACCAGTGATTTAGAGGGGGGCACAGATACGCAGTATTTT.

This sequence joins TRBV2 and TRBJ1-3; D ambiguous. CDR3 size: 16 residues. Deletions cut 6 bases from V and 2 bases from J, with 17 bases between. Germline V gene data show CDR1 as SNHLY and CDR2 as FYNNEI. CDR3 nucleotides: TGTGCCAGCAGCACCCAAGGTTTCCAAGCTGGAAACACCATATATTTT. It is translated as CASSTQGFQAGNTIYF. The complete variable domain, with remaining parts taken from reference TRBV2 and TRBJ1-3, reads EPEVTQTPSHQVTQMGQEVILRCVPISNHLYFYWYRQILGQKVEFLVSFYNNEISEKSEIFDDQFSVERPDGSNFTLKIRSTKLEDSAMYFCASSTQGFQAGNTIYFGEGSWLTVV.

The CDR3 sequence: CASSSSDRTGELFF. Here the CDR3 DNA reads TGTGCCAGCAGCTCCTCGGACAGGACCGGGGAGCTGTTTTTT. The chain carries TRBV5-6 and TRBJ2-2, with 7 bases aligning to TRBD1. V shed 3 bases and J 5 bases; nucleotides not matched to a gene: 4. The CDR3 length is 14 residues. Germline V lookup: CDR1 SGHDT, CDR2 YYEEEE.

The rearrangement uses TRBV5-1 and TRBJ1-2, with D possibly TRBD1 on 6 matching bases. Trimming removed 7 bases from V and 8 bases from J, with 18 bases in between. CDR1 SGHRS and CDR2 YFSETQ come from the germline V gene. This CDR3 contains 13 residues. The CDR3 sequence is CASRDTLDGGYTF. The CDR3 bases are TGCGCCAGCCGGGACACCCTAGACGGCGGCTACACCTTC.

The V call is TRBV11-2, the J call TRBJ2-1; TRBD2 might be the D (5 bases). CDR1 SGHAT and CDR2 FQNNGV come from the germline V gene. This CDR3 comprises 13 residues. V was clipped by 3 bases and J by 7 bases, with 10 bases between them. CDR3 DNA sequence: TGTGCCAGCAGCTTTACCGGGGTGAATGAGCAGTTCTTC. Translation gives CASSFTGVNEQFF. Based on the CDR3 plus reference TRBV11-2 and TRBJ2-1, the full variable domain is EAGVAQSPRYKIIEKRQSVAFWCNPISGHATLYWYQQILGQGPKLLIQFQNNGVVDDSQLPKDRFSAERLKGVDSTLKIQPAKLEDSAVYLCASSFTGVNEQFFGPGTRLTVL.

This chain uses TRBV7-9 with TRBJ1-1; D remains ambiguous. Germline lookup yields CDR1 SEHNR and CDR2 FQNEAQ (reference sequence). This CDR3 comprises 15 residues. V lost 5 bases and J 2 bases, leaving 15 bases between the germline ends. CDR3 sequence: CASSGKSVANTEAFF. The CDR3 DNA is TGTGCCAGCAGCGGAAAATCGGTGGCCAACACTGAAGCTTTCTTT.

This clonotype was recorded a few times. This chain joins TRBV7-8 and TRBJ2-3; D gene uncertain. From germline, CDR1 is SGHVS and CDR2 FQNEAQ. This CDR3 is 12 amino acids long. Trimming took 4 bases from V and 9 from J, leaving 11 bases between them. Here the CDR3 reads CASSSVLETQYF. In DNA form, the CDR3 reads TGTGCCAGCAGCTCCGTCCTCGAGACGCAGTATTTT.

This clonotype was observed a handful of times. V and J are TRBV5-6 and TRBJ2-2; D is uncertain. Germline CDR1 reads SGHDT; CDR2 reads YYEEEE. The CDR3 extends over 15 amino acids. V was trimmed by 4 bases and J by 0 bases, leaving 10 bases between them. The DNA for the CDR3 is TGTGCCAGCAGCGTCGGTTTTACGAACACCGGGGAGCTGTTTTTT. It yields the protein CASSVGFTNTGELFF.

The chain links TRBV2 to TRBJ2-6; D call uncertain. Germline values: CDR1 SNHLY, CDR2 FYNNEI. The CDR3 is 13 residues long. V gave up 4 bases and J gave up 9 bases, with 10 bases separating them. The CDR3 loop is CASSAGWVNVLTF. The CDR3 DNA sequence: TGTGCCAGCAGTGCCGGGTGGGTCAACGTCCTGACTTTC. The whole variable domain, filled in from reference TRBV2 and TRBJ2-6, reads EPEVTQTPSHQVTQMGQEVILRCVPISNHLYFYWYRQILGQKVEFLVSFYNNEISEKSEIFDDQFSVERPDGSNFTLKIRSTKLEDSAMYFCASSAGWVNVLTFGAGSRLTVL.

CDR3 nucleotide sequence: TGTGCCAGCTCCCCGGTTACAGCGTCTGGAAACACCATATATTTT. This gives the protein CASSPVTASGNTIYF. V gene TRBV18 combines with J gene TRBJ1-3; D is uncertain. The CDR3 runs to 15 residues. V dropped 6 bases and J dropped 1 base, with 13 bases sitting between them. Per the germline V gene, CDR1 is KGHSH and CDR2 is LQKENI. The whole variable domain, remainder taken from reference TRBV18 and TRBJ1-3, is NAGVMQNPRHLVRRRGQEARLRCSPMKGHSHVYWYRQLPEEGLKFMVYLQKENIIDESGMPKERFSAEFPKEGPSILRIQQVVRGDSAAYFCASSPVTASGNTIYFGEGSWLTVV.